This TCR beta chain was profiled in a study of T-cell reconstitution after alpha-beta-depleted transplantation in children. Using unique molecular identifiers, the investigators prepared the TCRbeta library. Each CDR3 protein gets one entry after TCRdb re-called the PCR reads with MiXCR. Of about 500,000 distinct CDR3 sequences listed, less than 35% were seen once; the top ten hold less than 2.5%. CDR1 is MDHEN, CDR2 SYDVKM, per germline. V was clipped by 4 bases and J by 1 base; unmatched bases: 11. The CDR3 is 17 residues long. This clonotype was counted between two and nine times. The genes are TRBV28 and TRBJ1-1; 8 nucleotides line up with TRBD1. The TCR was taken from a human donor who donated a stem cell graft to a child with aplastic anemia. The sequencing used PBMCs from the stem cell graft donor, collected from the stem cell graft. Here the CDR3 DNA reads TGTGCCAGCAGTTCCCTCACGTGGACAGGGACGAACACTGAAGCTTTCTTT. Translation: CASSSLTWTGTNTEAFF.